The entry below gives a single TCR beta chain sequence along with its context. This sample is drawn from a study of T cell changes during pregnancy in multiple sclerosis. Per the germline V gene, CDR1 is SGHRS and CDR2 is YFSETQ. V gave up 6 bases and J gave up 5 bases, with 22 bases separating them. CDR3 length equals 16 residues. The data were produced by immunoSEQ multiplex PCR, yet TCRdb's version contains in-frame clones alone and is incomplete. The table lists about 80,000 clones, about 92% of them singletons. The receptor was isolated from a female donor with multiple sclerosis, enrolled in a pregnancy study. The material sequenced was peripheral blood, taken before pregnancy. The chain carries TRBV5-1 and TRBJ2-3; maybe TRBD2 (5 bases). The CDR3 sequence: CASKVSGGSKQDTQYF. CDR3 in DNA: TGCGCCAGCAAGGTATCGGGCGGGTCAAAACAAGATACGCAGTATTTT. Complete variable domain (other parts from reference TRBV5-1 and TRBJ2-3): KAGVTQTPRYLIKTRGQQVTLSCSPISGHRSVSWYQQTPGQGLQFLFEYFSETQRNKGNFPGRFSGRQFSNSRSEMNVSTLELGDSALYLCASKVSGGSKQDTQYFGPGTRLTVL.